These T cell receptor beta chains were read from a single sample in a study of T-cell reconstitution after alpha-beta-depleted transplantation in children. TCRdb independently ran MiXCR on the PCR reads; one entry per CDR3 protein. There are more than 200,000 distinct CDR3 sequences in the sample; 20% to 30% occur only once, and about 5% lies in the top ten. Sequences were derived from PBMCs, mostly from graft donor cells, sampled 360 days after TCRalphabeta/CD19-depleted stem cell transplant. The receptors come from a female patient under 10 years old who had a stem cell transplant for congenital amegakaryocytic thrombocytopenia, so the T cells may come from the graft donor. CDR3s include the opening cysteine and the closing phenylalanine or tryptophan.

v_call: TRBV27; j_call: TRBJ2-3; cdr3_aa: CASSLTSGTDTQYF
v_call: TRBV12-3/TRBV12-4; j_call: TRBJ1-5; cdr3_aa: CASTQSGSLTNQPQHF
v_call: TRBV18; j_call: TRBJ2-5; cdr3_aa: CASSPQGRETQYF
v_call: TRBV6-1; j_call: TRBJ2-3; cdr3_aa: CASRHLAGGGDTQYF
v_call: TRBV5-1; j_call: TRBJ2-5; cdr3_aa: CASSFRQETQYF
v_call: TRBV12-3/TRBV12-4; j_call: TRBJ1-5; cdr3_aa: CASSSWDPSNQPQHF
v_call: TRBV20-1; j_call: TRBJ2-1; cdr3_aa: CSANPTSGLHQEQFF
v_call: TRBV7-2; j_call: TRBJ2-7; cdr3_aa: CASRHGGQRGEQYF
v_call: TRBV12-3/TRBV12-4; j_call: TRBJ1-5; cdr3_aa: CASSFRGSNQPQHF
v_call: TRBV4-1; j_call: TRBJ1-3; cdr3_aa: CASSQDRSRVSGNTIYF
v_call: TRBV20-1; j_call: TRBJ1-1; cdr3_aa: CSAGDRRNTEAFF
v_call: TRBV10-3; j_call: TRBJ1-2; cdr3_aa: CAISEPGFYGYTF
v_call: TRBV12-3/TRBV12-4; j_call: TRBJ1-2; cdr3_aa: CASRSSGDYGYTF